This is a list of T cell receptor beta chains from one sample in a study of blood T cells in healthy people across ages. TCRdb passed the 5' RACE reads through MiXCR, listing each CDR3 protein once. The sample includes 550,000 to 750,000 distinct CDR3 sequences, 20% to 25% of them seen just once. The sample was blood. The receptors derive from a man aged 70-80 years in good health. CDR3s include the opening cysteine and the closing phenylalanine or tryptophan.

J	V	CDR3
TRBJ2-1	TRBV15	CATSRRSGSEQFF
TRBJ2-5	TRBV30	CAWSLLGTQYF
TRBJ1-4	TRBV30	CAWSASASGEKLFF
TRBJ2-5	TRBV5-6	CAFSFGPKETQYF
TRBJ2-1	TRBV2	CASIREAGFSSYNEQFF
TRBJ2-3	TRBV4-1	CASSQARTSGRTNTQYF
TRBJ2-1	TRBV20-1	CSASGGETYNEQFF
TRBJ1-2	TRBV14	CASSQRGFDVGYTF
TRBJ2-5	TRBV25-1	CASSEEGRYQETQYF
TRBJ2-2	TRBV29-1	CSVEAGGEVTGELFF
TRBJ1-2	TRBV20-1	CSAEGGKDGYTF
TRBJ2-7	TRBV28	CASTVGGSSSYEQYF
TRBJ1-5	TRBV28	CASTTGSYSNQPQHF
TRBJ1-2	TRBV20-1	CSASGVLRGYTF
TRBJ2-2	TRBV7-9	CASSLLDRDTGELFF
TRBJ2-1	TRBV20-1	CSARETLGGSGDYNEQFF